Presented here are 20 T cell receptor beta chains from one specimen sequenced in a study of T cells in Graves' hyperthyroidism and ophthalmopathy. Amplified TCR beta CDR3 regions derived from RNA transcripts. The TCR CDR3 was amplified in a first-round RT-PCR using the HTBI primer set. TCRdb recomputed calls from the multiplex PCR reads with MiXCR, one row per CDR3 protein. Of around 490,000 distinct CDR3 sequences listed, just under 20% are singletons. The source material was blood. These receptors were obtained from a middle-aged man with Graves' ophthalmopathy.

This clonotype appeared many times. The chain is built from TRBV5-1 and TRBJ2-1; 7 positions agree with TRBD1. This CDR3 comprises 14 residues. Germline CDR1 is SGHRS and CDR2 is YFSETQ. V lost 1 base, J lost 9 bases, and 7 bases stayed unmatched. The DNA for the CDR3 is TGCGCCAGCAGCTTGACCCGACAGGGTGGTGAGCAGTTCTTC. This translates into CASSLTRQGGEQFF.

The chain couples TRBV4-3 to TRBJ1-1; 8 bases fit TRBD1. Losses at the gene ends were 1 base for V and 10 bases for J; bases not matched to a gene: 14. The CDR3 spans 16 residues. From germline, CDR1 is LGHNA and CDR2 YSLEER. CDR3 nucleotide sequence: TGCGCCAGCAGCCAAGGCATCGTGGCAGGGGGCTTTAGAGCTTTCTTT. Translating gives CASSQGIVAGGFRAFF.

In its sample, this clonotype was seen a few times. The chain employs TRBV30 and TRBJ1-2; weak D call: TRBD1 (5 bases). Germline CDR1 reads GTSNPN; CDR2 reads SVGIG (reference sequence). V lost 2 bases, J lost 0 bases, and 13 bases lay in between. This CDR3 is 15 amino acids long. The CDR3 sequence: CAWSQGALANYGYTF. The DNA for the CDR3 is TGTGCCTGGAGTCAAGGGGCTCTTGCTAACTATGGCTACACCTTC.

The chain has TRBV6-4 and TRBJ2-2; weak D call: TRBD2 (5 bases). The germline V and J ends were trimmed by 6 bases and 0 bases, with 11 bases remaining between them. Germline V gene data show CDR1 as MRHNA and CDR2 as SNTAGT. The CDR3 is 15 residues long. The CDR3 DNA follows: TGTGCCAGCAGACCCTGGCGGGCGAACACCGGGGAGCTGTTTTTT. Amino acid sequence: CASRPWRANTGELFF.

For this clonotype: This may arise from a read error, as a much more abundant clone is one base away. This sequence joins TRBV7-9 and TRBJ2-2, with TRBD2 identical over 13 bases. The CDR3 runs 19 residues. Germline values: CDR1 SEHNR, CDR2 FQNEAQ (reference sequence). CDR3 region: CASSSPRLAGGTNTGGLFF. The CDR3 DNA is TGTGCCAGCAGCTCCCCCCGACTAGCGGGAGGCACTAACACCGGGGGGCTGTTTTTT.

V usage is TRBV19 and J usage is TRBJ2-1; D perhaps matches TRBD1 (6 bases). The CDR3 runs 15 residues. Deletions cut 2 bases from V and 12 bases from J, with 20 bases between. Germline V CDR1 and CDR2: LNHDA, SQIVND (reference sequence). CDR3: CASSISPAGVDGQFF. The CDR3 DNA sequence: TGTGCCAGTAGTATATCGCCGGCAGGGGTCGATGGGCAGTTCTTC.

Concerning this clonotype itself: This CDR3 is missing its conserved last phenylalanine or tryptophan, likely due to a read error. V gene TRBV24-1 combines with J gene TRBJ2-7; 7 nucleotides line up with TRBD1. Germline CDR1 KGHDR, CDR2 SFDVKD. This CDR3 spans 15 amino acids. The DNA of the CDR3 is TGTGCTACCAGTGAGTCCGGGACAGAAGACTACGAGCAGTACCTC. As protein: CATSESGTEDYEQYL.

The chain links TRBV10-1 to TRBJ2-1, with 7 bases lining up with TRBD1. This CDR3 has 16 residues. Germline loops: CDR1 WNHNN, CDR2 SYGVQD (reference sequence). With V trimmed by 2 bases and J by 4 bases, 8 bases remained unmatched. CDR3 sequence (DNA): TGCGCCAGCAGTGAGACGTTGACAGGGTTATACAATGAGCAGTTCTTC. Protein: CASSETLTGLYNEQFF.

On this clonotype: A read error may explain this, as a much larger clone is one base away. The chain has TRBV2 and TRBJ1-2, with 7 bases lining up with TRBD1. The junction had 7 bases not matched to a gene; V was cut back by 5 bases and J by 7 bases. There are 13 residues in the CDR3. Per the germline V gene, CDR1 is SNHLY and CDR2 is FYNNEI. Written as DNA, the CDR3 is TGTGCCAGCAGTACCGGGACAGTCTGTGGCTACACCTTC. Its translation is CASSTGTVCGYTF.

The chain links TRBV25-1 to TRBJ1-1; D gene ambiguous. V dropped 0 bases and J dropped 4 bases, with 6 bases sitting between them. The CDR3 runs 13 residues. CDR1 and CDR2 (germline): MGHDK, SYGVNS. The CDR3 DNA reads TGTGCCAGCAGTGAATACATGGCCACTGAAGCTTTCTTT. This sequence encodes CASSEYMATEAFF. The whole variable domain, remainder taken from reference TRBV25-1 and TRBJ1-1, is EADIYQTPRYLVIGTGKKITLECSQTMGHDKMYWYQQDPGMELHLIHYSYGVNSTEKGDLSSESTVSRIRTEHFPLTLESARPSHTSQYLCASSEYMATEAFFGQGTRLTVV.

The table lists this clonotype with a few counts. The V call is TRBV5-1, the J call TRBJ1-1; unclear D gene. CDR1 and CDR2 (germline): SGHRS, YFSETQ. The CDR3 runs 15 residues. V gave up 2 bases and J gave up 4 bases, with 15 bases separating them. For the CDR3, the DNA is TGCGCCAGCAGCTTCCGGACGGTCGGAGGCACTGAAGCTTTCTTT. This translates into CASSFRTVGGTEAFF. Full variable domain (missing parts from reference TRBV5-1 and TRBJ1-1): KAGVTQTPRYLIKTRGQQVTLSCSPISGHRSVSWYQQTPGQGLQFLFEYFSETQRNKGNFPGRFSGRQFSNSRSEMNVSTLELGDSALYLCASSFRTVGGTEAFFGQGTRLTVV.

This clonotype was detected many times. V is TRBV3-1 and J is TRBJ2-1, with no clear D. The CDR3 loop spans 12 amino acids. Germline lookup yields CDR1 LGHDT and CDR2 YNNKEL (reference sequence). The V and J ends lost 4 bases and 9 bases respectively, with 10 bases between them. For the CDR3, the DNA is TGTGCCAGCAGCCTTTCCGCCGGTGAGCAGTTCTTC. Protein sequence: CASSLSAGEQFF.

This clonotype has a count of ten or more. This chain uses TRBV28 with TRBJ2-7; D is unresolved. The length of the CDR3 is 13 residues. Germline CDR1 and CDR2: MDHEN and SYDVKM. The V end lost 6 bases, the J end lost 5 bases, and 14 bases lay between the germline ends. The CDR3 here is CASSPVGGDEQYF. CDR3 bases: TGTGCCAGCAGCCCCGTGGGTGGGGACGAGCAGTACTTC.

In this sample, this clonotype turned up many times. This chain uses TRBV13 with TRBJ2-5; weak D call: TRBD2 (6 bases). CDR1 PRHDT and CDR2 FYEKMQ come from the germline V gene (reference sequence). The CDR3 runs 13 residues. Trimming took off 5 bases at V and 2 bases at J, with 9 bases between the two ends. The CDR3 here is CASSQGLQETQYF. In DNA form, the CDR3 reads TGTGCCAGCAGCCAGGGACTGCAAGAGACCCAGTACTTC. The variable domain in full, with the rest retrieved from reference TRBV13 and TRBJ2-5, is AAGVIQSPRHLIKEKRETATLKCYPIPRHDTVYWYQQGPGQDPQFLISFYEKMQSDKGSIPDRFSAQQFSDYHSELNMSSLELGDSALYFCASSQGLQETQYFGPGTRLLVL.

The genes are TRBV4-3 and TRBJ2-7; D possibly matches TRBD1 or TRBD2 (5 bases each). CDR1 and CDR2 (germline): LGHNA, YSLEER. The CDR3 runs 14 residues. With 0 bases removed from V and 3 bases from J, the gap between germline ends came to 9 bases. CDR3: CASSQEQGVYEQYF. The DNA of the CDR3 is TGCGCCAGCAGCCAAGAGCAGGGAGTCTACGAGCAGTACTTC.

The gene calls are TRBV2 and TRBJ2-5; D call uncertain. Per germline, CDR1 SNHLY and CDR2 FYNNEI. V lost 7 bases and J 5 bases, leaving 8 bases between the germline ends. This CDR3 is 11 amino acids long. DNA for the CDR3: TGTGCCAGCAACCCATACGAGACCCAGTACTTC. It encodes CASNPYETQYF.

This clonotype was seen at least ten times. The genes are TRBV28 and TRBJ2-1, with D possibly TRBD2 on 6 matching bases. Germline V lookup: CDR1 MDHEN, CDR2 SYDVKM. V lost 2 bases and J lost 3, with 17 bases in between. CDR3 length: 17 amino acids. The CDR3 loop reads CASSLGGWAVNYNEQFF. The CDR3 DNA is TGTGCCAGCAGTTTAGGGGGGTGGGCGGTCAACTACAATGAGCAGTTCTTC. The whole variable domain, filled in from reference TRBV28 and TRBJ2-1, reads DVKVTQSSRYLVKRTGEKVFLECVQDMDHENMFWYRQDPGLGLRLIYFSYDVKMKEKGDIPEGYSVSREKKERFSLILESASTNQTSMYLCASSLGGWAVNYNEQFFGPGTRLTVL.

This clonotype was seen a few times. Mismatch with germline at one junction end may stem from a read error. V usage is TRBV20-1 and J usage is TRBJ1-2, with D perhaps TRBD1 (6 bases). CDR1 and CDR2 (germline): DFQATT, SNEGSKA (reference sequence). This CDR3 comprises 16 residues. Written as DNA, the CDR3 is TGCAGTGCTAGAGAAACAGGGACTCCGAAATACTATGGCTACATCTTC. It yields the protein CSARETGTPKYYGYIF.

This clonotype has at least ten counts. The chain recombines TRBV18 with TRBJ2-1; 9 bases map to TRBD1. V dropped 8 bases and J dropped 2; count of bases not matched to a gene: 7. In germline, CDR1 is KGHSH, CDR2 LQKENI. This CDR3 has 15 amino acids. This CDR3 is CASLGGDRAYNEQFF. CDR3 DNA: TGTGCCAGCCTCGGAGGGGACAGGGCCTACAATGAGCAGTTCTTC.

The V gene is TRBV28, the J gene TRBJ2-3, with 9 bases lining up with TRBD2. The CDR3 extends over 12 amino acids. The germline V gene encodes CDR1 MDHEN and CDR2 SYDVKM. V dropped 1 base and J dropped 14; count of bases not matched to a gene: 4. The CDR3, as DNA: TGTGCCAGCAGTTTATCGGGACTAGCCGGGTATTTT. Its protein product is CASSLSGLAGYF.